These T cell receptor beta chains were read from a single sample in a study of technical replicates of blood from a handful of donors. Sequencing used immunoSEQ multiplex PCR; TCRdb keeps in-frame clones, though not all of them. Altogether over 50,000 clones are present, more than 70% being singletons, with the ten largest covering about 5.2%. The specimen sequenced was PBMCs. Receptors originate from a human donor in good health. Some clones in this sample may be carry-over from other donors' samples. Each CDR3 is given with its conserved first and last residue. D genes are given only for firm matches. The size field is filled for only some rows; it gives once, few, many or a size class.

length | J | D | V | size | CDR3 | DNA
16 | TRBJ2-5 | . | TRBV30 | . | CAWSVLSGGRGETQYF | TGTGCCTGGAGTGTACTATCTGGGGGCAGAGGTGAGACCCAGTACTTC
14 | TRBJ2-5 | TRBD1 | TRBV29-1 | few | CSVLKDRGSGTQYF | TGCAGCGTCTTAAAGGACAGGGGCTCTGGGACCCAGTACTTC
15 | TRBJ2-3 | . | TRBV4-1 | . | CASSQDGGALDTQYF | TGCGCCAGCAGCCAAGATGGGGGGGCGTTAGATACGCAGTATTTT
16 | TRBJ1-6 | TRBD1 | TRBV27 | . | CASSLEGASYNSPLHF | TGTGCCAGCAGTTTGGAGGGGGCTTCCTATAATTCACCCCTCCACTTT
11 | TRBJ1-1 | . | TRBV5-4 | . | CASSLGPKLFF | TGTGCCAGCAGCTTGGGCCCGAAACTCTTCTTT
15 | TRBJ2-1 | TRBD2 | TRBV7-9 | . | CASSPRSGGVNEQFF | TGTGCCAGCAGCCCCCGGTCGGGGGGGGTCAATGAGCAGTTCTTC
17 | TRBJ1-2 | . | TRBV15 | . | CATSRDGRDTVNYGYTF | TGTGCCACCAGCAGAGATGGAAGGGACACTGTAAACTATGGCTACACCTTC
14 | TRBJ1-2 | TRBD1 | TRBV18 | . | CASSPSQGNYGYTF | TGTGCCAGCTCACCCTCACAGGGGAACTATGGCTACACCTTC
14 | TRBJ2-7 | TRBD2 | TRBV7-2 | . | CASSLGGGWDEQYF | TGTGCCAGCAGCTTAGGCGGGGGGTGGGACGAGCAGTACTTC
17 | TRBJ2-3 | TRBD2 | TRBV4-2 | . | CASSQGPSGSIADTQYF | TGTGCCAGCAGCCAAGGACCTAGCGGGAGTATCGCAGATACGCAGTATTTT
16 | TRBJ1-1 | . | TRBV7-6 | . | CASSSSSSVRRTEAFF | TGTGCCAGCAGCTCCTCGTCGTCTGTCCGGCGGACTGAAGCTTTCTTT
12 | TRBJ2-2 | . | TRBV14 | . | CASSQLAEGLFF | TGTGCCAGCAGCCAACTAGCCGAGGGGCTGTTTTTT
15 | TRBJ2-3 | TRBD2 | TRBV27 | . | CASSTSGGPTDTQYF | TGTGCCAGCAGTACTAGCGGGGGCCCCACAGATACGCAGTATTTT
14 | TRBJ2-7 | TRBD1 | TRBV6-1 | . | CASSGGQTSYEQYF | TGTGCCAGCAGTGGGGGACAGACCTCCTACGAGCAGTACTTC
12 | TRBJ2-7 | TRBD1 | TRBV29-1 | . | CSVTGTGYEQYF | TGCAGCGTCACCGGGACAGGCTACGAGCAGTACTTC
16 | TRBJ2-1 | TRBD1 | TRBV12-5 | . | CASGLVLGQGYNEQFF | TGTGCTAGTGGTTTGGTACTGGGACAGGGCTACAATGAGCAGTTCTTC
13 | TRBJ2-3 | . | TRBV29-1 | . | CSVQGGGTDTQYF | TGCAGCGTTCAAGGCGGCGGCACAGATACGCAGTATTTT
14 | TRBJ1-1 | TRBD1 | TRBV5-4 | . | CASSPPGQFTEAFF | TGTGCCAGCAGCCCACCGGGACAGTTCACTGAAGCTTTCTTT
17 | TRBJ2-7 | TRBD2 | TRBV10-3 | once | CAISNSPGLAGSDEQYF | TGTGCCATCAGTAATTCTCCGGGACTAGCGGGGTCCGACGAGCAGTACTTC
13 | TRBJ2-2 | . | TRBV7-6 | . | CASTKSPGGELFF | TGTGCCAGCACCAAATCCCCGGGCGGGGAGCTGTTTTTT
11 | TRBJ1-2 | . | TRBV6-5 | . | CASSPLYGYTF | TGTGCCAGCAGTCCCTTATATGGCTACACCTTC
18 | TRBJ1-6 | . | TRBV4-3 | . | CASSQDPIPSSYNSPLHF | TGCGCCAGCAGCCAAGATCCTATCCCGAGCTCCTATAATTCACCCCTCCACTTT
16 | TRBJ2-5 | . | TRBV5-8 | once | CASSLGAGSGGETQYF | TGTGCCAGCAGCTTAGGAGCGGGTTCCGGGGGAGAGACCCAGTACTTC
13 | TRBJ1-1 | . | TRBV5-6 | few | CASSLGAGAEAFF | TGTGCCAGCAGCTTGGGGGCGGGGGCTGAAGCTTTCTTT
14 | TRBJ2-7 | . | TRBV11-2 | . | CASSLLTGSREQYF | TGTGCCAGCAGCTTATTGACGGGATCGCGGGAGCAGTACTTC
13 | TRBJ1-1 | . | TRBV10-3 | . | CATTPRDDTEAFF | TGTGCCACAACACCCAGGGATGACACTGAAGCTTTCTTT
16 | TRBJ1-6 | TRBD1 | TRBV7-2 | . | CASSLLGTGPNSPLHF | TGTGCCAGCAGCTTACTAGGGACAGGACCGAATTCACCCCTCCACTTT
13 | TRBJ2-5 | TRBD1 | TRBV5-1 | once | CASSYGQGETQYF | TGCGCCAGCAGCTATGGACAGGGGGAGACCCAGTACTTC
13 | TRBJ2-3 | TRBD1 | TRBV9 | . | CASSLQGVDTQYF | TGTGCCAGCAGCCTCCAGGGGGTTGATACGCAGTATTTT
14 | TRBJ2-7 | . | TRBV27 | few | CASSVTIGTYEQYF | TGTGCCAGCAGTGTAACTATTGGAACCTACGAGCAGTACTTC
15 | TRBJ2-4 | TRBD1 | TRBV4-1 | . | CASSLGGSRGNIQYF | TGCGCCAGCAGTCTAGGGGGCTCCCGGGGAAACATTCAGTACTTC
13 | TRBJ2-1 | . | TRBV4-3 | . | CASSQEKEGQRFF | TGCGCCAGCAGCCAAGAGAAGGAAGGACAACGGTTCTTC
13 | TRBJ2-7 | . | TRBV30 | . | CAWSGGNSYEQYF | TGTGCCTGGAGTGGAGGGAACTCCTACGAGCAGTACTTC
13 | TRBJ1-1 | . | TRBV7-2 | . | CASSTQRNTEAFF | TGTGCCAGCAGCACCCAGCGTAACACTGAAGCTTTCTTT
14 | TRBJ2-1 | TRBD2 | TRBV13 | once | CASAPGGRRDEQFF | TGTGCCAGCGCCCCCGGCGGGAGGCGGGATGAGCAGTTCTTC
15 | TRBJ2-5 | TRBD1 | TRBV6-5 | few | CASSTGQGVRETQYF | TGTGCCAGCAGTACCGGACAGGGGGTCCGAGAGACCCAGTACTTC
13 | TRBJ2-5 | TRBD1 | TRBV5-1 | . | CASSFGQGETQYF | TGCGCCAGCAGCTTCGGACAGGGTGAGACCCAGTACTTC
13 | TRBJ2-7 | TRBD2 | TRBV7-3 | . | CASSLAGRGEQYF | TGTGCCAGCAGCTTAGCCGGGAGGGGCGAGCAGTACTTC
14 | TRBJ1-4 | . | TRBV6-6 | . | CASTRRGTNEKLFF | TGTGCCAGCACCCGGCGGGGGACTAATGAAAAACTGTTTTTT
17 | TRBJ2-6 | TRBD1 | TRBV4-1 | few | CASSATGGISGANVLTF | TGCGCCAGCAGCGCGACAGGGGGAATCTCTGGGGCCAACGTCCTGACTTTC
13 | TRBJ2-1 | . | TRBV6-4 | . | CASSPRANSEQFF | TGTGCCAGCTCCCCGAGGGCTAACAGTGAGCAGTTCTTC
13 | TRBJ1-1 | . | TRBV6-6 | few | CASRREEVTEAFF | TGTGCCAGCAGGCGGGAAGAAGTCACTGAAGCTTTCTTT
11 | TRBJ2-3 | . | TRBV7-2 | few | CASLGINTQYF | TGTGCCAGCCTCGGGATAAATACGCAGTATTTT
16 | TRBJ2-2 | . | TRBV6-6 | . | CASSSAVFTNTGELFF | TGTGCCAGCAGTTCTGCGGTATTCACGAACACCGGGGAGCTGTTTTTT
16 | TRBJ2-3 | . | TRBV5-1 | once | CASSLWGVSGTDTQYF | TGCGCCAGCAGCTTGTGGGGAGTGAGTGGGACAGATACGCAGTATTTT
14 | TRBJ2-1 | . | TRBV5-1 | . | CASSLGETYNEQFF | TGCGCCAGCAGCTTGGGGGAGACGTACAATGAGCAGTTCTTC
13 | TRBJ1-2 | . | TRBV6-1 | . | CASNLQGLYGYTF | TGTGCCAGCAACCTACAGGGCCTCTATGGCTACACCTTC
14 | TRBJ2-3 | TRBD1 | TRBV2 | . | CASRRQGGTDTQYF | TGTGCCAGCAGACGACAGGGCGGGACAGATACGCAGTATTTT
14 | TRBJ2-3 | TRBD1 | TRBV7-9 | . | CASTRQGSTDTQYF | TGTGCCAGCACCAGACAGGGGAGCACAGATACGCAGTATTTT
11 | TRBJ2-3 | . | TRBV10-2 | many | CASGEGDTQYF | TGCGCCAGTGGAGAGGGTGATACGCAGTATTTT
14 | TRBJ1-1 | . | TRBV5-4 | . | CASSLISGALGAFF | TGTGCCAGCAGCTTAATTTCAGGTGCCTTAGGAGCTTTCTTT
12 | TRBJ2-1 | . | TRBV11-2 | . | CASSPVNHEQFF | TGTGCCAGCAGCCCAGTTAACCATGAGCAGTTCTTC
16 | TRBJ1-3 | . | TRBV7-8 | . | CASSARQDPGGNTIYF | TGTGCCAGCAGCGCCCGACAGGATCCAGGTGGAAACACCATATATTTT
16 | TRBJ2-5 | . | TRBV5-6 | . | CASSLDARVWLETQYF | TGTGCCAGCAGCTTGGATGCCAGGGTATGGTTAGAGACCCAGTACTTC
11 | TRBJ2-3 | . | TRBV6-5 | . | CASRIRDTQYF | TGTGCCAGCAGGATCAGGGATACGCAGTATTTT
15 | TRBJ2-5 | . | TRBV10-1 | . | CASSDHHSYQETQYF | TGCGCCAGCAGTGACCATCATTCATACCAAGAGACCCAGTACTTC
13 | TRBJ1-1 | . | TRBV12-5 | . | CASGLVPPLGAFF | TGTGCTAGTGGTTTGGTACCCCCCCTAGGAGCTTTCTTT
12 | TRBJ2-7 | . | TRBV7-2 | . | CASSLTGYEQYF | TGTGCCAGCAGCTTGACTGGCTACGAGCAGTACTTC
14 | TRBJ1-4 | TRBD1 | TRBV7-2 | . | CASSVGQGFSKLFF | TGTGCCAGCAGCGTAGGACAGGGGTTTTCTAAACTGTTTTTT